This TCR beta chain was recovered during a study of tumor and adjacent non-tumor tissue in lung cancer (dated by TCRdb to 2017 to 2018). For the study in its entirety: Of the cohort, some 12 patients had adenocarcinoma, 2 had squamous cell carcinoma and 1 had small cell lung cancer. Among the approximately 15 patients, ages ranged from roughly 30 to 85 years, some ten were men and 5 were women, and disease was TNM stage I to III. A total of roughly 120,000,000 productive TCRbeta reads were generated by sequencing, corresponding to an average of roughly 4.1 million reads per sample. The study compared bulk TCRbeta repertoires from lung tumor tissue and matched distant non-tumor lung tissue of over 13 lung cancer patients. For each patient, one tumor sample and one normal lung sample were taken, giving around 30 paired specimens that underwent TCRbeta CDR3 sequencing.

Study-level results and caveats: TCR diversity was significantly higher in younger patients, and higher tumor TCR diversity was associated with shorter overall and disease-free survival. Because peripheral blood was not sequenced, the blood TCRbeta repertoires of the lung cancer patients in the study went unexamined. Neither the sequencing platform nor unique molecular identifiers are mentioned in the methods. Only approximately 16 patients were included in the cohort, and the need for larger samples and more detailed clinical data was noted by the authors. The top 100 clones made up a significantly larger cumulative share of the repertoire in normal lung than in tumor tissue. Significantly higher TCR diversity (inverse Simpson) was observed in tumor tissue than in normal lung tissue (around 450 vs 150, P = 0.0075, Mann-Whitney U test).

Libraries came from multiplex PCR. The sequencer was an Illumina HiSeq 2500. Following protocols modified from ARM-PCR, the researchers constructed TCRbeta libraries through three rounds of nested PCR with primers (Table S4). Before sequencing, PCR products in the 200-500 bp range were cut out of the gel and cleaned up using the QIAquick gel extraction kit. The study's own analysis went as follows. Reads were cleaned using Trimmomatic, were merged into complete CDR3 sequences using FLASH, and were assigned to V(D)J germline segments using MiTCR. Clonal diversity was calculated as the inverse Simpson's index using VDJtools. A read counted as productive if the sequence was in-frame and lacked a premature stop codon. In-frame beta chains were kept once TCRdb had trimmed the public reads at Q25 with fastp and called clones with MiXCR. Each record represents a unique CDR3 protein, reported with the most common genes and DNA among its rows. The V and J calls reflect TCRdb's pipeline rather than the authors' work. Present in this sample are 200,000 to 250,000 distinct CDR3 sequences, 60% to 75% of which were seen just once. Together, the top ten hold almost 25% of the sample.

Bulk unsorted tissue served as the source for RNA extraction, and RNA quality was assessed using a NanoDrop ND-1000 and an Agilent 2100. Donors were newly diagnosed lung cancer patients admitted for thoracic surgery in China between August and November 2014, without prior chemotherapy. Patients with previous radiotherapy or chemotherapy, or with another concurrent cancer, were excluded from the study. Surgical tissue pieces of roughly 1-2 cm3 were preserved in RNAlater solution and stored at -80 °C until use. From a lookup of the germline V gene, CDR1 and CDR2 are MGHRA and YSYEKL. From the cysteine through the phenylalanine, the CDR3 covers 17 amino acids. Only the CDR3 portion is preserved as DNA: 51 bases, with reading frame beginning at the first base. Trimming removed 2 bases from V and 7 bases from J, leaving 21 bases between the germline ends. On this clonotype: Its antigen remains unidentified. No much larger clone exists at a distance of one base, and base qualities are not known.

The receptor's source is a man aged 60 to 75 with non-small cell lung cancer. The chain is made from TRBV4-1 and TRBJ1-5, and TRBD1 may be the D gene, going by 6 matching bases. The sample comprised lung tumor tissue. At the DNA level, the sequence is TGCGCCAGCAGCCAACCGACAGGCGGGGTTCCGTTCCAGCCCCAGCATTTT. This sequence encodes CASSQPTGGVPFQPQHF.